A single TCR beta chain is shown here with its context. This record belongs to a study of control samples from healthy donors and cancer patients. TCRdb keeps only in-frame clones here, not all; method: immunoSEQ multiplex PCR. The sample has 150,000 to 200,000 clones, 70% to 90% seen once. With 8 bases removed from V and 0 bases from J, the gap between germline ends came to 23 bases. The CDR3 is 18 amino acids. Germline values: CDR1 SNHLY, CDR2 FYNNEI. Sequencing was performed on blood. This TCR came from a man aged 25-40 years in good health. The chain links TRBV2 to TRBJ2-4; TRBD1 is a possible D gene (6 bases). CDR3 sequence: CASGNRVGDGLAKNIQYF. CDR3 DNA: TGTGCCAGCGGAAACAGGGTAGGGGATGGACTAGCCAAAAACATTCAGTACTTC. The full variable domain, completed using reference TRBV2 and TRBJ2-4, is EPEVTQTPSHQVTQMGQEVILRCVPISNHLYFYWYRQILGQKVEFLVSFYNNEISEKSEIFDDQFSVERPDGSNFTLKIRSTKLEDSAMYFCASGNRVGDGLAKNIQYFGAGTRLSVL.